This T cell receptor beta chain stems from a study of cytomegalovirus exposure and HLA in healthy donors. Findings and caveats of the study: For most TCR beta V segments, an earlier analysis put the productive rate at about 90% or about 30% of the time. Based on reports, TCR beta sequences accurately predicted HLA-A and HLA-B alleles for most subjects. Immune exposure was documented only through CMV serostatus.

These donors counted as nominally healthy when sampled, but unrecorded immune exposures were likely. Trimming cost V 6 bases and J 2 bases; bases outside gene matches: 1. The CDR3 contains 12 residues. Germline CDR1 reads MNHNS; CDR2 reads SASEGT. The PCR contained 60 Vbeta and 13 Jbeta primers. Here immunoSEQ multiplex PCR was the method, and the copy in TCRdb shows in-frame clones only, minus some. The table has 150,000 to 200,000 clones, about 83% seen once. This clone has a single count. Its cognate antigen is unknown. This rearrangement joins TRBV6-1 to TRBJ2-7, with 7 bases matching TRBD1. Specimen: PBMCs. This TCR was sampled from a woman in her thirties in good health and CMV-seropositive. The CDR3 DNA reads TGTGCCAGCAGGACAGGGACCTACGAGCAGTACTTC. Encoded protein: CASRTGTYEQYF.